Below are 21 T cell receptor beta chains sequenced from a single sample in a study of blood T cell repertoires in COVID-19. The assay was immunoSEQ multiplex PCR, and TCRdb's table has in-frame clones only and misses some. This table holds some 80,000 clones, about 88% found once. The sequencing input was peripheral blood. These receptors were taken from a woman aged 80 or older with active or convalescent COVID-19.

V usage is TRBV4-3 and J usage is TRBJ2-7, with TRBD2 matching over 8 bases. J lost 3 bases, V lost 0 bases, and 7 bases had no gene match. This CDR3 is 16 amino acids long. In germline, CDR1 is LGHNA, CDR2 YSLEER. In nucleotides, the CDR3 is TGCGCCAGCAGCCAAGATCGCGCTAGCGGGCGCTACGAGCAGTACTTC. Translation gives CASSQDRASGRYEQYF.

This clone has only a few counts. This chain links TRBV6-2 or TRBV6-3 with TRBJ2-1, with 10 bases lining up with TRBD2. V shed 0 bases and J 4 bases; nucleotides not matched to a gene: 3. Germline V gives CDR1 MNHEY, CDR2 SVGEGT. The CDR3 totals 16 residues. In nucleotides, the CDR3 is TGTGCCAGCAGTTACTCTGAGACTAGCGGGTACAATGAGCAGTTCTTC. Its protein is CASSYSETSGYNEQFF.

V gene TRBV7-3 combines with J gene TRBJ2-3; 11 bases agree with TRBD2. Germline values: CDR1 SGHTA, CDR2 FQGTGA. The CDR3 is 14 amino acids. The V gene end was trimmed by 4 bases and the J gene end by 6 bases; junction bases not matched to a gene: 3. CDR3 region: CASSSSGGRDTQYF. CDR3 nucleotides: TGTGCCAGCAGCTCTAGCGGGGGGCGTGATACGCAGTATTTT.

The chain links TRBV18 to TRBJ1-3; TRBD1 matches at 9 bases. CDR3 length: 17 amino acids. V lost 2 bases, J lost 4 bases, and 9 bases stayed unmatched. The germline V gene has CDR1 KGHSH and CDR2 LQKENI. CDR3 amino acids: CASSPITGGVAGNTIYF. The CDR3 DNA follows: TGTGCCAGCTCACCAATTACAGGGGGCGTCGCGGGAAACACCATATATTTT.

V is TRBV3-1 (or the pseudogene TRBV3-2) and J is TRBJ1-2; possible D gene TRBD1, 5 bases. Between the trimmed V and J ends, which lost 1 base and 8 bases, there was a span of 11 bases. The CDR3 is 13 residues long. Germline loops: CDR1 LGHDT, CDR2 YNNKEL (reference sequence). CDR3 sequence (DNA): TGTGCCAGCAGCCAAGCAGGGCCGACGGGCTACACCTTC. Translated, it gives CASSQAGPTGYTF.

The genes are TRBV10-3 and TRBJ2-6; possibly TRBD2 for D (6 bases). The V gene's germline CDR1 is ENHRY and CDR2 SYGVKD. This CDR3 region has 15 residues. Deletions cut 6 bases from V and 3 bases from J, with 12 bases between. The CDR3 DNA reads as TGTGCCATCAGGGAGGGTTTCGGTGGGGCCAACGTCCTGACTTTC. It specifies CAIREGFGGANVLTF.

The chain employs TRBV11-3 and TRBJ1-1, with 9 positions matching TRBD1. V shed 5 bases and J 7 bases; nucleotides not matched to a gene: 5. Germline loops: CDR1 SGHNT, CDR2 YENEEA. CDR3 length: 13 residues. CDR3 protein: CASSTDRGGEAFF. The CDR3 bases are TGTGCCAGCAGCACGGACAGGGGCGGTGAAGCTTTCTTT.

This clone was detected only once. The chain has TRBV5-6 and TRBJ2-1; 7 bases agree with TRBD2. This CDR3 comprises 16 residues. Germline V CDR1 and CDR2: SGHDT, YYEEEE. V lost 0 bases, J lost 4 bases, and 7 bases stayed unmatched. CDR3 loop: CASSLAVRGYYNEQFF. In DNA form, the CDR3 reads TGTGCCAGCAGCTTGGCCGTGCGGGGGTATTACAATGAGCAGTTCTTC. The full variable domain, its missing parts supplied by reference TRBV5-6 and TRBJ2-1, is DAGVTQSPTHLIKTRGQQVTLRCSPKSGHDTVSWYQQALGQGPQFIFQYYEEEERQRGNFPDRFSGHQFPNYSSELNVNALLLGDSALYLCASSLAVRGYYNEQFFGPGTRLTVL.

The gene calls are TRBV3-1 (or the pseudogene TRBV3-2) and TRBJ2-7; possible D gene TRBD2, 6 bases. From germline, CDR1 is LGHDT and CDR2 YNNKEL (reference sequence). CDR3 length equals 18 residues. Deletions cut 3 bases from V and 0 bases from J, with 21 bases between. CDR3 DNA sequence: TGTGCCAGCAGCCATATATGTAGCGGCCCGAGGAGCTCCTACGAGCAGTACTTC. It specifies CASSHICSGPRSSYEQYF.

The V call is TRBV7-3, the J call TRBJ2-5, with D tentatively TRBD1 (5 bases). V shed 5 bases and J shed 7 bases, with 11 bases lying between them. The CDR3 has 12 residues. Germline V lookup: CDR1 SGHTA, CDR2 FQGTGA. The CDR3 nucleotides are TGTGCCAGCAGCCCGGAAAGGGGGACCCAGTACTTC. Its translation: CASSPERGTQYF. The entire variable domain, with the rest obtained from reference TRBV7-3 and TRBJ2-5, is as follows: GAGVSQTPSNKVTEKGKYVELRCDPISGHTALYWYRQSLGQGPEFLIYFQGTGAADDSGLPNDRFFAVRPEGSVSTLKIQRTERGDSAVYLCASSPERGTQYFGPGTRLLVL.

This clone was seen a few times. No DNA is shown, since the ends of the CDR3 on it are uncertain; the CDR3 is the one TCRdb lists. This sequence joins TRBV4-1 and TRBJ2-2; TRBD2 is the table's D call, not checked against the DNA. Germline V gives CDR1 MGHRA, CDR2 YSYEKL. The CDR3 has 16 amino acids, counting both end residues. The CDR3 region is CASSQDVTFGAGELFF.

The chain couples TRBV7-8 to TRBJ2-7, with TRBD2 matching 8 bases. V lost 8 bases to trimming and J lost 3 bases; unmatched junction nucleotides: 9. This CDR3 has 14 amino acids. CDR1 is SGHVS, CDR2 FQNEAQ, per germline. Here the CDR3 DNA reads TGTGCCAGCCGCTCGGGAGGGGGGGGCTACGAGCAGTACTTC. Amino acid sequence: CASRSGGGGYEQYF.

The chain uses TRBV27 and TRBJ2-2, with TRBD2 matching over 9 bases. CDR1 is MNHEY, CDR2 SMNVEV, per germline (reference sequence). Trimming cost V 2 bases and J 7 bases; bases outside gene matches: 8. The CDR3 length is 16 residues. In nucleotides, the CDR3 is TGTGCCAGCAGTTTAACCGGGACTAGCAATATCGGGGAGCTGTTTTTT. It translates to CASSLTGTSNIGELFF.

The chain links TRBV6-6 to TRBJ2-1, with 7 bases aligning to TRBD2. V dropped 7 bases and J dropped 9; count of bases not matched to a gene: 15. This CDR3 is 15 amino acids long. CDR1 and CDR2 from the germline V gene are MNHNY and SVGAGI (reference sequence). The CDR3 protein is CASTLGGLSYGEQFF. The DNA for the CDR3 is TGTGCCAGCACCCTCGGGGGACTATCGTATGGTGAGCAGTTCTTC.

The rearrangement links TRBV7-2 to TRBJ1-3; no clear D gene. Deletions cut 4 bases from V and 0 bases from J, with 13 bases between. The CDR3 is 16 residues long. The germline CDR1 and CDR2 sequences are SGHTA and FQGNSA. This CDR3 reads CASSYSGPFSGNTIYF. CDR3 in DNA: TGTGCCAGCAGCTACAGCGGACCCTTCTCTGGAAACACCATATATTTT.

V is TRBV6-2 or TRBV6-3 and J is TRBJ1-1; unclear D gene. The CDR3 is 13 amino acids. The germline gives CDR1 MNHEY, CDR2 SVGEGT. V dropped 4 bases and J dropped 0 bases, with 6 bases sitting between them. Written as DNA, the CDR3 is TGTGCCAGCAGTTTTTCTCTGAACACTGAAGCTTTCTTT. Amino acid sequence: CASSFSLNTEAFF.

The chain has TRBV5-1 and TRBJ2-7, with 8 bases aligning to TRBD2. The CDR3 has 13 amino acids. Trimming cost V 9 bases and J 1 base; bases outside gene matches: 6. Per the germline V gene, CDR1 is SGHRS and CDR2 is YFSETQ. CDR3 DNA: TGCGCCACCCGGGGGGGGAAATCCTACGAGCAGTACTTC. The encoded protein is CATRGGKSYEQYF. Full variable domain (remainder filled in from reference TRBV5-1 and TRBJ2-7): KAGVTQTPRYLIKTRGQQVTLSCSPISGHRSVSWYQQTPGQGLQFLFEYFSETQRNKGNFPGRFSGRQFSNSRSEMNVSTLELGDSALYLCATRGGKSYEQYFGPGTRLTVT.

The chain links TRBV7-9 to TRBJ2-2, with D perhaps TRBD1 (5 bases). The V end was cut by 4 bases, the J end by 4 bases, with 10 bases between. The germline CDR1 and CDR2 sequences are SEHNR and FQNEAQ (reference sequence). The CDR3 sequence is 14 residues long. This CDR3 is CASSWGRTTGELFF. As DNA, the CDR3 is TGTGCCAGCAGCTGGGGCCGAACCACCGGGGAGCTGTTTTTT.

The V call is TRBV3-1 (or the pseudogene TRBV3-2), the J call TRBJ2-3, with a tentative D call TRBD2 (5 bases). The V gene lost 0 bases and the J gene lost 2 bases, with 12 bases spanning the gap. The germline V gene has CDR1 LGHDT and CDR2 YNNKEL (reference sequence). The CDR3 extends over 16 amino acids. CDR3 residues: CASSQDLAGITDTQYF. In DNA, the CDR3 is TGTGCCAGCAGCCAAGATCTTGCGGGCATCACAGATACGCAGTATTTT.

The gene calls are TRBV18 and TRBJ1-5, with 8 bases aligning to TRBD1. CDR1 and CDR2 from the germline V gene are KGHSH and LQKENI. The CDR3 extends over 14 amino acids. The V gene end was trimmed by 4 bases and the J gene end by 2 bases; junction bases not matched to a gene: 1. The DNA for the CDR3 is TGTGCCAGCTCACTGGACAGGGGCAATCAGCCCCAGCATTTT. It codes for CASSLDRGNQPQHF.

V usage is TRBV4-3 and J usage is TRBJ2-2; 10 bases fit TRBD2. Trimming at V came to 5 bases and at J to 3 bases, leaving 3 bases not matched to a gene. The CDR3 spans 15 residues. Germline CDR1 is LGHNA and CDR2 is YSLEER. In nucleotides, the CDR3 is TGCGCCAGCAGCTGGACTAGCGGAGACACCGGGGAGCTGTTTTTT. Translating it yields CASSWTSGDTGELFF.